This T cell receptor (beta chain) appears in the sequencing data of a study of cytomegalovirus exposure and HLA in healthy donors. The study, taken as a whole, reports: Cytomegalovirus-associated TCR beta chains were listed, numbering over 150. Most sequenced TCRs were rare (though some public TCRs occurred in many donors).

Comments on this clone: What it recognizes is unknown.

The protocol was immunoSEQ multiplex PCR, while the TCRdb copy is restricted to in-frame clones and leaves out a portion. Here the sample spans 95,000 to 120,000 clones, under 85% being singletons. CDR3 size: 14 residues. V was clipped by 3 bases and J by 3 bases; unmatched bases: 1. CDR1 LNHDA and CDR2 SQIVND come from the germline V gene (reference sequence). The genes are TRBV19 and TRBJ2-5; 10 bases map to TRBD1. The sequence was collected from a woman younger than 30 in good health and CMV-seronegative. The sample taken for sequencing was PBMCs. Written as DNA, the CDR3 is TGTGCCAGTAGTATTGGGACAGGGGAAGAGACCCAGTACTTC. As protein: CASSIGTGEETQYF.